This TCR beta chain is from a study of blood T cell repertoires in COVID-19. On the study more broadly: Samples representing acute and convalescent COVID-19 were sourced from the United States, Italy and Spain.

This clone was detected only once. Per the original data handling: Nucleated cell number was recorded as an estimate derived from reference gene primer amplification. The protocol was immunoSEQ multiplex PCR, while the TCRdb copy is restricted to in-frame clones and leaves out a portion. V, J and clone size derive from that table, while D and trimming were established from the DNA sequence. The sample has about 300,000 clones; approximately 88% are singletons. Germline V gene data show CDR1 as SGDLS and CDR2 as YYNGEE. The CDR3 sequence is 14 residues long. V was clipped by 1 base and J by 1 base, with 8 bases between them.

The J gene is TRBJ1-1, the V gene TRBV9, with a tentative D call TRBD1 (6 bases). The source is a woman aged 25 to 39 who had recovered from COVID-19. The sequencing input was peripheral blood. The CDR3 loop reads CASSVYRENTEAFF. The CDR3 bases are TGTGCCAGCAGCGTATACAGGGAGAACACTGAAGCTTTCTTT.